The T cell receptor (beta chain) under discussion was sequenced for a study of CD8+ T cells in alopecia areata. Study as a whole: Treated patients were given 5 to 10 mg oral tofacitinib twice daily.

The sequencing template was cDNA reverse transcribed from extracted RNA. Clones were read by immunoSEQ multiplex PCR, and TCRdb kept only the in-frame ones, dropping some. This sample yields a few hundred thousand clones, of which around three fifths are seen a single time; 0.75% to 0.95% belongs to the top ten. The ends were cut back, 4 bases at V and 6 bases at J, with 10 bases in the middle. The CDR3 totals 12 residues. Germline V gene data show CDR1 as ENHRY and CDR2 as SYGVKD. The study, taken as a whole, reports: There was only one nonresponder, so it was unclear how baseline CD8+ expansion relates to response.

On this clone: Antigen specificity is unknown.

Regarding treatment: oral pan-JAK inhibitor, 5-10 mg twice daily. In alopecia areata patients, both lesional scalp punch biopsies and peripheral blood were collected. Cell sorting on a FACSAria was used to separate CD4+ and CD8+ T cells from the PBMCs. J is TRBJ2-7 and V is TRBV10-3, with D perhaps matching TRBD1 (6 bases). The source was CD4+ T cells sorted from blood, collected at roughly week 52, from a patient treated with tofacitinib. The TCR was taken from a human donor with alopecia areata. In DNA, the CDR3 is TGTGCCATCAGTGTCAGGGGATTCGAGCAGTACTTC. Its protein is CAISVRGFEQYF.